This entry lists 22 T cell receptor beta chains sequenced from one sample in a study of regulatory dendritic cells for organ transplantation. These receptors have no known antigen. Sorted T cells were CFSE-labeled and cultured 5 days with allogeneic regulatory or mature dendritic cells at 1:10. Only in-frame clones appear in the TCRdb table, and some are missing; sequencing was by immunoSEQ multiplex PCR. The table shows more than 10,000 clones, with over 85% occurring only once. The material sequenced was naive CD8+ T cells from blood cultured with dendritic cells. Sample subset: CD45RA+ naive T cells. These receptors originate from a human donor in good health.

The CDR3: CASSLSSPALAKNIQYF. In nucleotides, the CDR3 is TGTGCCAGCAGTTTATCGAGTCCCGCGCTAGCCAAAAACATTCAGTACTTC. The J gene is TRBJ2-4, the V gene TRBV27, with D unclear. CDR1 and CDR2 from the germline V gene are MNHEY and SMNVEV (reference sequence). The CDR3 length is 17 residues. Trimming took 0 bases from V and 0 from J, leaving 12 bases between them.

The chain links TRBV19 to TRBJ1-2; the D is unclear. Germline V gene lookup returns CDR1 LNHDA and CDR2 SQIVND (reference sequence). The CDR3 extends over 13 amino acids. V lost 0 bases and J 1 base, leaving 3 bases between the germline ends. The CDR3 here is CASSIDSNYGYTF. In nucleotides, the CDR3 is TGTGCCAGTAGTATAGACAGTAACTATGGCTACACCTTC.

The rearrangement links TRBV6-6 to TRBJ1-1; 12 bases fit TRBD1. V dropped 5 bases and J dropped 8; count of bases not matched to a gene: 9. The CDR3 length is 15 residues. CDR1 MNHNY and CDR2 SVGAGI come from the germline V gene (reference sequence). The CDR3 DNA sequence: TGTGCCAGCAGTATATCCGGGACAGGGGGCCAAGAAGCTTTCTTT. As protein: CASSISGTGGQEAFF.

The gene calls are TRBV7-9 and TRBJ1-1, with D hard to call. The V gene's germline CDR1 is SEHNR and CDR2 FQNEAQ (reference sequence). V was cut by 5 bases and J by 3 bases, with 10 bases left in between. This CDR3 spans 13 amino acids. The DNA of the CDR3 is TGTGCCAGCAGCCATACATGGGACACTGAAGCTTTCTTT. It codes for CASSHTWDTEAFF.

The V and J genes are TRBV4-3 and TRBJ2-7; 7 positions match TRBD1. J gave up 0 bases and V 4 bases, and 6 bases lay outside the gene matches. The CDR3 totals 15 residues. The V gene's germline CDR1 is LGHNA and CDR2 YSLEER. CDR3 coding DNA: TGCGCCAGCAGCCGAACCCGGGACAGCTCCTACGAGCAGTACTTC. Protein product: CASSRTRDSSYEQYF.

V gene TRBV20-1 combines with J gene TRBJ2-1; tentatively, D is TRBD1 (5 bases). The V gene lost 5 bases and the J gene lost 7 bases, with 9 bases spanning the gap. The CDR3 length is 11 residues. Germline values: CDR1 DFQATT, CDR2 SNEGSKA (reference sequence). The DNA of the CDR3 is TGCAGTGCTCCCGGACATAATGAGCAGTTCTTC. Translated: CSAPGHNEQFF.

The chain couples TRBV19 to TRBJ1-1, with TRBD1 as a possible D gene (5 bases). The CDR3 is 14 residues long. CDR1 and CDR2 (germline): LNHDA, SQIVND (reference sequence). V gave up 9 bases and J gave up 3 bases, with 17 bases separating them. CDR3: CASRPSTGHTEAFF. In DNA form, the CDR3 reads TGTGCCAGCCGGCCCTCGACGGGACACACTGAAGCTTTCTTT.

This chain connects TRBV14 to TRBJ2-7, with D uncertain. This CDR3 is 12 amino acids long. Per germline, CDR1 SGHDN and CDR2 FVKESK. V lost 1 base to trimming and J lost 4 bases, with 5 bases between them. CDR3 amino acids: CASSQASYEQYF. In nucleotides, the CDR3 is TGTGCCAGCAGCCAAGCGTCGTACGAGCAGTACTTC.

The chain recombines TRBV6-6 with TRBJ2-7; D remains unclear. The V and J ends lost 7 bases and 5 bases respectively, with 0 bases between them. The CDR3 consists of 8 residues. In germline, CDR1 is MNHNY, CDR2 SVGAGI (reference sequence). CDR3 in DNA: TGTGCCAGCAACGAGCAGTACTTC. This gives the protein CASNEQYF.

The rearrangement joins TRBV19 to TRBJ2-5; 10 nucleotides align to TRBD2. The CDR3 is made up of 15 amino acids. CDR1 LNHDA and CDR2 SQIVND come from the germline V gene (reference sequence). After removal of 8 bases from V and 0 bases from J, the junction contained 6 bases not matched to a gene. CDR3 region: CASQIAGGNQETQYF. The CDR3 region has the DNA TGTGCCAGTCAAATAGCGGGGGGCAACCAAGAGACCCAGTACTTC.

The chain employs TRBV7-8 and TRBJ2-1; 10 positions match TRBD2. The germline gives CDR1 SGHVS, CDR2 FQNEAQ. V was pared by 2 bases and J by 7 bases, with 11 bases of the junction left unmatched. The CDR3 totals 17 residues. In nucleotides, the CDR3 is TGTGCCAGCAGCTTACCGGCTAGCGGGAGTGTCGAAAATGAGCAGTTCTTC. Protein: CASSLPASGSVENEQFF.

The V gene is TRBV10-2, the J gene TRBJ2-5; a possible D gene is TRBD1 (5 bases). Germline values: CDR1 WSHSY, CDR2 SAAADI. The CDR3 is 14 amino acids. V was trimmed by 6 bases and J by 1 base, leaving 12 bases between them. The CDR3 spells CASRRQRTQETQYF. In DNA form, the CDR3 reads TGCGCCAGCAGGCGACAGCGTACCCAAGAGACCCAGTACTTC.

The V call is TRBV29-1, the J call TRBJ2-1, with TRBD2 matching 7 bases. The CDR3 loop spans 15 amino acids. The V gene end was trimmed by 1 base and the J gene end by 1 base; junction bases not matched to a gene: 4. The V gene's germline CDR1 is SQVTM and CDR2 ANQGSEA. CDR3 in amino acids: CSVEGISGSYNEQFF. As DNA, the CDR3 is TGCAGCGTTGAAGGTATTAGCGGGTCCTACAATGAGCAGTTCTTC.

The V and J genes are TRBV4-3 and TRBJ2-7; TRBD1 or TRBD2 may be the D gene (6 bases each). The CDR3 consists of 13 residues. The germline V gene has CDR1 LGHNA and CDR2 YSLEER. The V gene lost 5 bases and the J gene lost 3 bases, with 11 bases spanning the gap. In DNA, the CDR3 is TGCGCCAGCAGCAAGGGGGGCGGCTACGAGCAGTACTTC. Its translation: CASSKGGGYEQYF.

DNA of the CDR3: TGTGCCAGCAGTGGGGACACCAGTACCACCGGGGAGCTGTTTTTT. It yields the protein CASSGDTSTTGELFF. The chain combines TRBV2 with TRBJ2-2, with a tentative D call TRBD1 (6 bases). This CDR3 is 15 amino acids long. The germline V gene has CDR1 SNHLY and CDR2 FYNNEI. Trimming left V 4 bases short and J 4 bases short, with 13 bases between.

The chain joins TRBV28 to TRBJ2-7; 9 bases match TRBD1. V was pared by 6 bases and J by 2 bases, with 5 bases of the junction left unmatched. Germline V gene sequence: CDR1 MDHEN, CDR2 SYDVKM. The CDR3 covers 14 residues. CDR3 residues: CASSPGTGPYEQYF. CDR3 nucleotides: TGTGCCAGCAGCCCCGGGACAGGGCCCTACGAGCAGTACTTC.

This chain links TRBV19 with TRBJ2-7; weak D call: TRBD2 (6 bases). CDR1 is LNHDA, CDR2 SQIVND, per germline (reference sequence). This CDR3 has 13 residues. Trimming stripped 5 bases from V and 4 bases from J, with 12 bases between. The CDR3: CASSAAAGYEQYF. DNA for the CDR3: TGTGCCAGTAGTGCGGCGGCGGGATACGAGCAGTACTTC.

The V gene is TRBV9, the J gene TRBJ1-1; D remains unclear. Trimming cost V 5 bases and J 5 bases, with 10 bases left between them. Germline values: CDR1 SGDLS, CDR2 YYNGEE. The CDR3 sequence is 12 residues long. The CDR3 nucleotides read TGTGCCAGCAGTCCGACCGGGACTGAAGCTTTCTTT. The encoded protein is CASSPTGTEAFF.

CDR3 residues: CASSQEGLAQETQYF. CDR3 DNA: TGTGCCAGCAGCCAAGAAGGACTAGCCCAAGAGACCCAGTACTTC. V and J are TRBV14 and TRBJ2-5; 8 nucleotides agree with TRBD2. The CDR3 consists of 15 residues. CDR1 and CDR2 (germline): SGHDN, FVKESK. The junction had 1 base not matched to a gene; V was cut back by 0 bases and J by 1 base.

This clone was seen just once. The V call is TRBV7-8, the J call TRBJ2-1; tentatively, D is TRBD1 or TRBD2 (5 bases each). The CDR3 is 17 residues long. Germline loops: CDR1 SGHVS, CDR2 FQNEAQ. V was clipped by 5 bases and J by 5 bases, with 22 bases between them. This CDR3 is CASSPKPGALNNNEQFF. As DNA, the CDR3 is TGTGCCAGCAGCCCGAAGCCCGGGGCATTGAACAACAATGAGCAGTTCTTC. Full variable domain (missing parts from reference TRBV7-8 and TRBJ2-1): GAGVSQSPRYKVAKRGQDVALRCDPISGHVSLFWYQQALGQGPEFLTYFQNEAQLDKSGLPSDRFFAERPEGSVSTLKIQRTQQEDSAVYLCASSPKPGALNNNEQFFGPGTRLTVL.

This chain joins TRBV7-9 and TRBJ1-1, with a possible D match to TRBD1 (5 bases). The CDR3 loop spans 14 amino acids. Germline loops: CDR1 SEHNR, CDR2 FQNEAQ (reference sequence). Deletions cut 4 bases from V and 10 bases from J, with 19 bases between. The CDR3: CASSSGHQRGSAFF. CDR3 DNA sequence: TGTGCCAGCAGCTCAGGACACCAACGGGGCTCAGCTTTCTTT. Based on the CDR3 plus reference TRBV7-9 and TRBJ1-1, the full variable domain is DTGVSQNPRHKITKRGQNVTFRCDPISEHNRLYWYRQTLGQGPEFLTYFQNEAQLEKSRLLSDRFSAERPKGSFSTLEIQRTEQGDSAMYLCASSSGHQRGSAFFGQGTRLTVV.

This chain links TRBV28 with TRBJ1-1; 7 bases are a match to TRBD1. The CDR3 totals 15 residues. Unmatched junction bases numbered 9, after V lost 5 bases and J lost 3 bases. Germline CDR1 is MDHEN and CDR2 is SYDVKM. The CDR3 sequence is CASSPFIRGDTEAFF. CDR3 DNA: TGTGCCAGCAGTCCCTTTATCAGGGGGGACACTGAAGCTTTCTTT.